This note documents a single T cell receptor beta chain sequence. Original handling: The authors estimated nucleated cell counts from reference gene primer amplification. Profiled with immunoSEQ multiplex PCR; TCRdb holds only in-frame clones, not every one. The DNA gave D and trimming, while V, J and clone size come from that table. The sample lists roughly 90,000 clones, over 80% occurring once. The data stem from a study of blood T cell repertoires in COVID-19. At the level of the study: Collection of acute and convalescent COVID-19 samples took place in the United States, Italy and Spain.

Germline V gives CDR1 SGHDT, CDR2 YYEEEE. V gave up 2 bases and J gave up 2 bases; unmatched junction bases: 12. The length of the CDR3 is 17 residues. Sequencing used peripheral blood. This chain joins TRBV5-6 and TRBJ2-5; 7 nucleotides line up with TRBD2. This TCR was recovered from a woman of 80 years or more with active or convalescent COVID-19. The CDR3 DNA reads TGTGCCAGCAGCTTTGGAAGAGCGGGACCCGTACAAGAGACCCAGTACTTC. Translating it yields CASSFGRAGPVQETQYF. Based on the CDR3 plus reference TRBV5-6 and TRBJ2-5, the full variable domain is DAGVTQSPTHLIKTRGQQVTLRCSPKSGHDTVSWYQQALGQGPQFIFQYYEEEERQRGNFPDRFSGHQFPNYSSELNVNALLLGDSALYLCASSFGRAGPVQETQYFGPGTRLLVL.